The table lists the clone carrying this TCR beta chain with many counts. The antigen is unknown. In TCRdb, the RT-PCR reads were re-called with MiXCR into one record per CDR3 protein. Altogether approximately 530,000 distinct CDR3 sequences are present, less than 10% being singletons, with the ten largest covering 13%. The record originates from a study of response to subunit inactivated influenza vaccine. Points from the study as a whole: New T cells are recruited in small numbers by each seasonal influenza vaccination, according to the authors' suggestion.

Deletions cut 5 bases from V and 0 bases from J, with 19 bases between. Germline CDR1 reads SGHAT; CDR2 reads FQNNGV. This CDR3 is built from 18 residues. The chain carries TRBV11-2 and TRBJ2-2, with D maybe TRBD1 (6 bases). This material consisted of PBMCs from blood, taken less than 30 months after vaccination. This TCR derives from a man between 45 and 75 years old who received an inactivated influenza vaccine. CDR3 in DNA: TGTGCCAGCAGCCCCCAGGGGCAGTTGGGCGCGAACACCGGGGAGCTGTTTTTT. Translation: CASSPQGQLGANTGELFF.